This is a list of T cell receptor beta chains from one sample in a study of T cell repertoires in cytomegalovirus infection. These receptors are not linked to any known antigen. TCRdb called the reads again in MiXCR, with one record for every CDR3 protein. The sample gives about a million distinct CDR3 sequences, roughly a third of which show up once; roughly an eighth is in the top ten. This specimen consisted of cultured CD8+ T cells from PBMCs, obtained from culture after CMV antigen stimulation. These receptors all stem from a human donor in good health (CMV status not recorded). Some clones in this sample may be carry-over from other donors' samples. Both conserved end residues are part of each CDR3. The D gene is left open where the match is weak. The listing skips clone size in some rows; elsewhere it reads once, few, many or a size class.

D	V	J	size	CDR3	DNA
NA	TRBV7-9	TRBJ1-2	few	CASRTPGSYGYTF	TGTGCCAGCAGGACGCCAGGGAGCTATGGCTACACCTTC
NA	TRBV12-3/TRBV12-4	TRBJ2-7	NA	CASRGGGYPYEQYF	TGTGCCAGCAGGGGGGGGGGCTACCCCTACGAGCAGTACTTC
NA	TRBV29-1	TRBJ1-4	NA	CSVEGMGNGEKLFF	TGCAGCGTTGAGGGCATGGGGAATGGGGAAAAACTGTTTTTT
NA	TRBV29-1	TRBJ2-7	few	CSVSINYEQYF	TGCAGCGTCTCGATAAACTACGAGCAGTACTTC
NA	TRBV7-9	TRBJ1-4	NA	CASSRGGPNEKLFF	TGTGCCAGCAGCAGGGGCGGCCCGAATGAAAAACTGTTTTTT
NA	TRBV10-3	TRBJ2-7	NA	CAISSGAAEQYF	TGTGCCATCAGCTCAGGGGCGGCCGAGCAGTACTTC
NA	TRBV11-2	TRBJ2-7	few	CASSSRLNSYEQYF	TGTGCCAGCAGCTCCCGACTAAATTCCTACGAGCAGTACTTC
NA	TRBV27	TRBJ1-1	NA	CASSVSFGSTEAFF	TGTGCCAGCAGTGTAAGTTTCGGGTCCACTGAAGCTTTCTTT
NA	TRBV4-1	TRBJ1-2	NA	CASSQDEQGPGYTF	TGCGCCAGCAGCCAAGATGAACAGGGACCCGGCTACACCTTC
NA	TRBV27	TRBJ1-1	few	CASSLMRNTEAFF	TGTGCCAGCAGCTTGATGCGGAACACTGAAGCTTTCTTT
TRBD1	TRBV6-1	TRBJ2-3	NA	CASSEDRGQKDTQYF	TGTGCCAGCAGTGAAGACAGGGGGCAAAAAGATACGCAGTATTTT
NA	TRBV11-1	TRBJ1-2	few	CASSLSGPYYGYTF	TGTGCCAGCAGCTTATCCGGACCCTATTATGGCTACACCTTC
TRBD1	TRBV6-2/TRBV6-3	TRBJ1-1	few	CASSYSGQDLLLFEAFF	TGTGCCAGCAGTTACTCCGGACAGGATTTACTCCTCTTTGAAGCTTTCTTT
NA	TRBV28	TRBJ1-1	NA	CARSPLLGSNTEAFF	TGTGCCCGCAGTCCCCTCCTAGGGTCAAACACTGAAGCTTTCTTT
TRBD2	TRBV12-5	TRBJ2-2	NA	CASGLLAGGPNTGELFF	TGTGCTAGTGGTTTGCTAGCGGGGGGGCCGAACACCGGGGAGCTGTTTTTT
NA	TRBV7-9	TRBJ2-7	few	CASSPPTGRGQYF	TGTGCCAGCAGCCCCCCGACGGGGCGAGGGCAGTACTTC
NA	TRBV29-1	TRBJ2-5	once	CSVEFWESETQYF	TGCAGCGTTGAATTTTGGGAGTCGGAGACCCAGTACTTC
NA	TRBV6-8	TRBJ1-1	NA	CASSYGPGWPEAFF	TGTGCCAGCAGTTACGGTCCGGGATGGCCTGAAGCTTTCTTT
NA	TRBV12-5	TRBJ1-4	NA	CASANLGVEVEILFF	TGTGCTAGTGCCAACCTGGGGGTGGAGGTCGAAATACTGTTTTTT
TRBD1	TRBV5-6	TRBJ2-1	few	CASSPGQGGEQFF	TGTGCCAGCAGCCCTGGACAGGGTGGTGAGCAGTTCTTC
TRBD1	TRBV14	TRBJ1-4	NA	CASSRHGSGQGKEKLFF	TGTGCCAGCAGCCGTCACGGGTCGGGACAGGGAAAAGAAAAACTGTTTTTT
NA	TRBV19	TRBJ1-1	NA	CASSPQAWGKDTEAFF	TGTGCCAGTAGTCCTCAAGCCTGGGGGAAGGACACTGAAGCTTTCTTT
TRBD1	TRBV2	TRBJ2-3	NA	CASGTGTSRTDTQYF	TGTGCCAGCGGGACAGGGACGAGTCGCACAGATACGCAGTATTTT
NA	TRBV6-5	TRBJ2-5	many	CASSHWDGPNQETQYF	TGTGCCAGCAGTCACTGGGACGGACCCAACCAAGAGACCCAGTACTTC
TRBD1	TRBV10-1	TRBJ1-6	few	CARTTQGVGSPLHF	TGCGCCAGAACGACCCAGGGGGTTGGCTCACCCCTCCACTTT
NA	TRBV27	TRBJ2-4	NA	CASSFAGPKNIQYF	TGTGCCAGCAGTTTTGCAGGACCCAAAAACATTCAGTACTTC
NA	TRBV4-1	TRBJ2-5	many	CASSQVKGETQYF	TGCGCCAGCAGCCAAGTGAAGGGGGAGACCCAGTACTTC
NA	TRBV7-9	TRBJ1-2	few	CASSLGARVGYGYTF	TGTGCCAGCAGCTTAGGGGCACGGGTTGGGTATGGCTACACCTTC